Following are 9 T cell receptor beta chains from one sample sequenced in a study of blood T cell repertoires in COVID-19. Sequenced by immunoSEQ multiplex PCR; TCRdb stores in-frame clones only, minus some. Among some 130,000 clones, over 70% were seen once, and the ten largest hold over 35%. Sequencing input: peripheral blood. All receptors come from a human donor in a cohort sampled during active COVID-19.

The DNA of the CDR3 is TGTGCCAGCAGCCGCCGGGGGGTTTCGAGGGGTGTAGAAAAACTGTTTTTT. Translated, it gives CASSRRGVSRGVEKLFF. The chain couples TRBV3-1 (or the pseudogene TRBV3-2) to TRBJ1-4; D perhaps matches TRBD1 (5 bases). The CDR3 loop spans 17 amino acids. CDR1 is LGHDT and CDR2 is YNNKEL in the germline V gene (reference sequence). V gave up 4 bases and J gave up 8 bases, with 23 bases separating them.

In its sample, this clone was seen a few times. J is TRBJ2-1 and V is TRBV6-1; no reliable D call. The V end lost 3 bases, the J end lost 10 bases, and 7 bases lay between the germline ends. CDR1 and CDR2 (germline): MNHNS, SASEGT. The CDR3 runs to 11 residues. This chain's CDR3 is CASSERLEQFF. For the CDR3, the DNA is TGTGCCAGCAGTGAGAGATTGGAGCAGTTCTTC.

This clone was detected once. The chain has TRBV6-1 and TRBJ2-3; 11 nucleotides agree with TRBD2. The junction had 9 bases not matched to a gene; V was cut back by 2 bases and J by 2 bases. The CDR3 totals 18 residues. Germline V CDR1 and CDR2: MNHNS, SASEGT. CDR3 in DNA: TGTGCCAGCAGTGAAACCGGACTAGCGGGCGGGTCCACAGATACGCAGTATTTT. Amino acids: CASSETGLAGGSTDTQYF.

This clone was counted at least ten times. This chain connects TRBV19 to TRBJ2-2, with TRBD1 as a possible D gene (5 bases). Germline V gene lookup returns CDR1 LNHDA and CDR2 SQIVND (reference sequence). V lost 7 bases, J lost 0 bases, and 15 bases lay in between. The CDR3 extends over 16 amino acids. CDR3 in amino acids: CASTMGMGPNTGELFF. Written as DNA, the CDR3 is TGTGCCAGTACCATGGGAATGGGGCCGAACACCGGGGAGCTGTTTTTT.

This chain connects TRBV4-1 to TRBJ2-5, with 16 nucleotides matching TRBD2. This CDR3 is 19 amino acids long. Germline CDR1 reads MGHRA; CDR2 reads YSYEKL. V gave up 3 bases and J gave up 3 bases; unmatched junction bases: 10. In DNA, the CDR3 is TGCGCCAGCAGCCAGCCCCTGGGACTAGCGGGGGGGCCGAAAGAGACCCAGTACTTC. It translates to CASSQPLGLAGGPKETQYF.

This chain links TRBV9 with TRBJ2-5; possibly TRBD2 for D (5 bases). Germline V gene lookup returns CDR1 SGDLS and CDR2 YYNGEE. V was shortened by 0 bases and J by 2 bases, with 11 bases between the two germline ends. This CDR3 has 15 amino acids. The CDR3 loop reads CASSVAGGLQETQYF. CDR3 bases: TGTGCCAGCAGCGTAGCAGGAGGCTTACAAGAGACCCAGTACTTC. The whole variable domain, remainder taken from reference TRBV9 and TRBJ2-5, is DSGVTQTPKHLITATGQRVTLRCSPRSGDLSVYWYQQSLDQGLQFLIQYYNGEERAKGNILERFSAQQFPDLHSELNLSSLELGDSALYFCASSVAGGLQETQYFGPGTRLLVL.

This clone was recorded once. This chain connects TRBV24-1 to TRBJ1-2; D unresolved. This CDR3 is built from 14 residues. Deletions cut 3 bases from V and 5 bases from J, with 12 bases between. Germline CDR1 reads KGHDR; CDR2 reads SFDVKD. The CDR3 DNA reads as TGTGCCACCAGTGATCCGGGTCGAGGTTATGGCTACACCTTC. Amino acids: CATSDPGRGYGYTF.

This rearrangement joins TRBV19 to TRBJ1-3; the D is unclear. Looked up from germline, CDR1 is LNHDA and CDR2 is SQIVND (reference sequence). The V gene lost 2 bases and the J gene lost 4 bases, with 12 bases spanning the gap. The CDR3 contains 15 residues. The CDR3 loop reads CASSISREVGNTIYF. CDR3 sequence (DNA): TGTGCCAGTAGTATATCGAGGGAGGTGGGAAACACCATATATTTT.

This chain connects TRBV2 to TRBJ1-5; D remains unclear. Germline values: CDR1 SNHLY, CDR2 FYNNEI. There are 14 residues in the CDR3. Trimming stripped 8 bases from V and 0 bases from J, with 11 bases between. The CDR3 DNA is TGTGCCAGCCACGCAGGATATAGCAATCAGCCCCAGCATTTT. This codes for CASHAGYSNQPQHF.